This TCR beta chain was identified during a study of T cell responses to AZD1222 COVID-19 vaccine. Study information: Second-dose recipients at about 4 or about 12 weeks were treated as one pooled group. Whole-study results and caveats: As reported, nearly half of all spike-specific TCRs target variant regions that are unmutated. White British ancestry dominated among donors, who included more females, and clonal diversity was possibly underestimated.

To note about this clone: Its antigen is currently unknown.

The assay was immunoSEQ multiplex PCR, and TCRdb's table has in-frame clones only and misses some. The table shows fewer than 120,000 clones, with 70% to 90% occurring only once. Germline trimming cut 5 bases from V and 8 bases from J; bases unmatched to any gene: 8. The CDR3 length is 15 residues. Germline V gene lookup returns CDR1 PRHDT and CDR2 FYEKMQ (reference sequence). The sequencing here drew on peripheral blood, taken on day 0 of AZD1222 vaccination. This rearrangement joins TRBV13 to TRBJ2-1, with 11 bases that match TRBD2. The source is an adult in good health. CDR3 nucleotide sequence: TGTGCCAGCAGCCAGCTAGCGGGAGGTGTCGATGAGCAGTTCTTC. It yields the protein CASSQLAGGVDEQFF.